The 27 T cell receptor beta chains reported below all come from one sample, sequenced in a study of T cells after yellow fever vaccination. Each CDR3 protein gets one entry after TCRdb re-called the 5' RACE reads with MiXCR. The table has under 400,000 distinct CDR3 sequences, about 12% seen once. Sample: CD4+ T cells sorted from PBMCs, taken 15 days after the yellow fever booster vaccination. The receptor source for this set is a man between 18 and 29 years old who received the YFV17D yellow fever vaccine.

The sample holds a few counts of this clonotype. The chain is built from TRBV7-9 and TRBJ2-2, with 9 bases identical to TRBD1. The germline V gene has CDR1 SEHNR and CDR2 FQNEAQ (reference sequence). This CDR3 comprises 15 residues. The V gene end was trimmed by 6 bases and the J gene end by 1 base; junction bases not matched to a gene: 3. CDR3 loop: CASRGTGRNTGELFF. The DNA of the CDR3 is TGTGCCAGCAGGGGGACAGGGAGGAACACCGGGGAGCTGTTTTTT. Variable domain in full (rest from reference TRBV7-9 and TRBJ2-2): DTGVSQNPRHKITKRGQNVTFRCDPISEHNRLYWYRQTLGQGPEFLTYFQNEAQLEKSRLLSDRFSAERPKGSFSTLEIQRTEQGDSAMYLCASRGTGRNTGELFFGEGSRLTVL.

The genes are TRBV19 and TRBJ1-3; D is uncertain. The CDR3 runs to 13 residues. V lost 3 bases to trimming and J lost 2 bases, with 5 bases between them. Looked up from germline, CDR1 is LNHDA and CDR2 is SQIVND (reference sequence). The CDR3 DNA is TGTGCCAGTAGTATGGGTGCTGGAAACACCATATATTTT. It translates to CASSMGAGNTIYF.

The chain is built from TRBV5-1 and TRBJ1-5, with 7 bases that match TRBD1. Germline CDR1 is SGHRS and CDR2 is YFSETQ. The trim removed 4 bases at V and 6 bases at J, leaving 13 bases unmatched. The CDR3 is made up of 16 amino acids. CDR3 coding DNA: TGCGCCAGCAGCAATAAGCAGGACAGGCGACCTCAGCCCCAGCATTTT. Encoded protein: CASSNKQDRRPQPQHF.

This clonotype was found many times. The chain recombines TRBV7-2 with TRBJ2-3, with D possibly matching TRBD2 (5 bases). Trimming took off 6 bases at V and 9 bases at J, with 16 bases between the two ends. CDR3 size: 13 residues. Per the germline V gene, CDR1 is SGHTA and CDR2 is FQGNSA. The CDR3 sequence is CASRTARGGTQYF. The CDR3 nucleotides read TGTGCCAGCAGGACGGCCCGTGGAGGCACGCAGTATTTT.

This clonotype was observed at least ten times. The chain links TRBV7-2 to TRBJ2-5, with D possibly TRBD2 on 5 matching bases. CDR1 and CDR2 from the germline V gene are SGHTA and FQGNSA. V lost 3 bases and J lost 2, with 10 bases in between. The CDR3 is 14 residues long. Here the CDR3 DNA reads TGTGCCAGCAGCTTGTGGCGGGTACAAGAGACCCAGTACTTC. This encodes CASSLWRVQETQYF.

This clonotype has only a few counts. A read error may produce the germline difference seen at one junction end. This rearrangement joins TRBV15 to TRBJ1-5; D remains unclear. This CDR3 contains 15 residues. CDR1 LNHNV and CDR2 YYDKDF come from the germline V gene (reference sequence). CDR3 protein: CATSGDIYPPQPQHF. DNA for the CDR3: TGTGCCACCAGCGGAGACATTTACCCTCCGCAGCCCCAGCATTTT.

This clonotype showed up just a few times. The chain joins TRBV6-6 to TRBJ2-5; TRBD2 matches at 8 bases. The CDR3 consists of 16 residues. From germline, CDR1 is MNHNY and CDR2 SVGAGI (reference sequence). The V and J ends lost 0 bases and 4 bases, in that order; junction bases with no gene match: 7. The chain's CDR3 is CASSYSPRGGIETQYF. As DNA, the CDR3 is TGTGCCAGCAGTTACTCGCCCCGGGGGGGCATAGAGACCCAGTACTTC.

This clonotype was found a few times. The chain combines TRBV25-1 with TRBJ1-4; a possible D gene is TRBD1 (5 bases). Germline CDR1 MGHDK, CDR2 SYGVNS. Trimming removed 3 bases at V and 4 bases at J, with 12 bases between. The CDR3 totals 15 residues. The CDR3 loop is CASSDYRRGNEKLFF. CDR3 DNA: TGTGCCAGCAGTGACTACAGGCGGGGTAATGAAAAACTGTTTTTT.

This clonotype was seen a few times. V is TRBV30 and J is TRBJ2-7, with no clear D. Trimming cost V 2 bases and J 0 bases, with 8 bases left between them. Germline CDR1 and CDR2: GTSNPN and SVGIG (reference sequence). The CDR3 sequence is 13 residues long. CDR3 sequence (DNA): TGTGCCTGGAGTAAGAAGAGCTCCTACGAGCAGTACTTC. Its protein product is CAWSKKSSYEQYF. Complete variable domain (other parts from reference TRBV30 and TRBJ2-7): SQTIHQWPATLVQPVGSPLSLECTVEGTSNPNLYWYRQAAGRGLQLLFYSVGIGQISSEVPQNLSASRPQDRQFILSSKKLLLSDSGFYLCAWSKKSSYEQYFGPGTRLTVT.

This clonotype was counted a few times. This chain connects TRBV12-3 or TRBV12-4 to TRBJ2-6, with 7 bases aligning to TRBD1. V dropped 5 bases and J dropped 4; count of bases not matched to a gene: 14. The CDR3 sequence is 18 residues long. This CDR3 reads CASSPHNIDRAGANVLTF. As DNA, the CDR3 is TGTGCCAGCAGTCCCCATAACATCGACAGGGCCGGGGCCAACGTCCTGACTTTC.

The V gene is TRBV12-3 or TRBV12-4, the J gene TRBJ1-6; no definite D call. This CDR3 is 12 amino acids long. V lost 3 bases and J lost 9, with 6 bases in between. The CDR3 protein is CASSFPSSPLHF. CDR3 sequence (DNA): TGTGCCAGCAGTTTCCCCTCTTCACCCCTCCACTTT.

The chain links TRBV5-1 to TRBJ2-5; possible D gene TRBD1, 6 bases. The CDR3 runs to 15 residues. V lost 0 bases, J lost 4 bases, and 13 bases lay in between. Germline values: CDR1 SGHRS, CDR2 YFSETQ. The CDR3 DNA follows: TGCGCCAGCAGCTTGGGGATGGACAGCACAGAGACCCAGTACTTC. Translation gives CASSLGMDSTETQYF.

The gene calls are TRBV5-1 and TRBJ1-3; D unclear. This CDR3 spans 13 amino acids. In germline, CDR1 is SGHRS, CDR2 YFSETQ. V lost 1 base and J lost 4, with 6 bases in between. The CDR3 sequence: CASSLQDGNTIYF. CDR3 nucleotides: TGCGCCAGCAGCTTGCAGGACGGAAACACCATATATTTT. The whole variable domain, remainder taken from reference TRBV5-1 and TRBJ1-3, is KAGVTQTPRYLIKTRGQQVTLSCSPISGHRSVSWYQQTPGQGLQFLFEYFSETQRNKGNFPGRFSGRQFSNSRSEMNVSTLELGDSALYLCASSLQDGNTIYFGEGSWLTVV.

In its sample, this clonotype was seen a few times. The rearrangement uses TRBV6-1 and TRBJ1-2; tentative D call: TRBD1 (5 bases). V was pared by 1 base and J by 0 bases, with 6 bases between. In germline, CDR1 is MNHNS, CDR2 SASEGT. The CDR3 contains 14 residues. The CDR3 bases are TGTGCCAGCAGTGAAGGGACAACTAACTATGGCTACACCTTC. This codes for CASSEGTTNYGYTF.

In its sample, this clonotype was seen many times. The rearrangement uses TRBV12-3 or TRBV12-4 and TRBJ2-3; D gene uncertain. This CDR3 contains 13 residues. V lost 3 bases, J lost 3 bases, and 7 bases lay in between. The CDR3 spells CASSFGETDTQYF. The CDR3 nucleotides are TGTGCCAGCAGTTTTGGGGAAACAGATACGCAGTATTTT.

This clonotype has just a few counts. V gene TRBV7-2 combines with J gene TRBJ2-7; D remains ambiguous. The CDR3 is 13 amino acids. Per germline, CDR1 SGHTA and CDR2 FQGNSA. Trimming cost V 3 bases and J 2 bases, with 8 bases left between them. CDR3 in amino acids: CASSLQSTYEQYV. In DNA form, the CDR3 reads TGTGCCAGCAGCTTGCAGAGCACCTACGAGCAGTACGTC.

This clonotype was detected ten times or more. This chain links TRBV7-6 with TRBJ2-5; TRBD1 matches 7 bases. Germline CDR1 SGHVS, CDR2 FNYEAQ. Germline trimming cut 5 bases from V and 5 bases from J; bases unmatched to any gene: 2. The CDR3 is 12 amino acids. CDR3: CASSRGPETQYF. CDR3 nucleotides: TGTGCCAGCAGCAGGGGGCCGGAGACCCAGTACTTC.

This chain joins TRBV5-1 and TRBJ2-3, with 8 bases identical to TRBD2. V dropped 4 bases and J dropped 2; count of bases not matched to a gene: 6. Looked up from germline, CDR1 is SGHRS and CDR2 is YFSETQ. The CDR3 covers 15 residues. CDR3 region: CASSPGGGPTDTQYF. CDR3 sequence (DNA): TGCGCCAGCAGCCCGGGGGGGGGCCCCACAGATACGCAGTATTTT.

This clonotype was seen only once. V gene TRBV18 combines with J gene TRBJ1-2, with TRBD1 matching over 8 bases. Trimming cost V 0 bases and J 6 bases; bases outside gene matches: 9. The CDR3 has 16 amino acids. CDR1 is KGHSH and CDR2 is LQKENI in the germline V gene. The chain's CDR3 is CASSPPALDRVDGYTF. For the CDR3, the DNA is TGTGCCAGCTCACCACCGGCTCTGGACAGGGTCGATGGCTACACCTTC.

V gene TRBV5-1 combines with J gene TRBJ1-3; 7 bases map to TRBD1. Germline lookup yields CDR1 SGHRS and CDR2 YFSETQ. The length of the CDR3 is 16 residues. With 4 bases clipped from V and 5 bases from J, the junction kept 12 bases outside the gene matches. The CDR3 DNA reads as TGCGCCAGCAGCCGGGGTCCAGGGGACAGCCGAAACACCATATATTTT. Its protein product is CASSRGPGDSRNTIYF. Complete variable domain (other parts from reference TRBV5-1 and TRBJ1-3): KAGVTQTPRYLIKTRGQQVTLSCSPISGHRSVSWYQQTPGQGLQFLFEYFSETQRNKGNFPGRFSGRQFSNSRSEMNVSTLELGDSALYLCASSRGPGDSRNTIYFGEGSWLTVV.

The rearrangement uses TRBV27 and TRBJ2-1; D is uncertain. Trimming removed 6 bases at V and 9 bases at J, with 15 bases between. This CDR3 comprises 13 residues. Looked up from germline, CDR1 is MNHEY and CDR2 is SMNVEV (reference sequence). CDR3 sequence reads: CASRIWVQGEQFF. The CDR3 DNA sequence: TGTGCCAGCAGAATCTGGGTACAAGGTGAGCAGTTCTTC.

This clonotype was found many times. The CDR3 here is CASSSGQTYEQYF. The CDR3 coding sequence is TGTGCCAGCAGTTCGGGACAGACCTACGAGCAGTACTTC. The chain links TRBV12-3 or TRBV12-4 to TRBJ2-7, with TRBD1 identical over 7 bases. J gave up 2 bases and V 4 bases, and 2 bases lay outside the gene matches. CDR3 length equals 13 residues.

This clonotype was observed a handful of times. This sequence joins TRBV27 and TRBJ1-1; perhaps TRBD1 as D (5 bases). The V gene lost 3 bases and the J gene lost 5 bases, with 19 bases spanning the gap. CDR1 is MNHEY, CDR2 SMNVEV, per germline (reference sequence). The CDR3 spans 16 residues. CDR3 sequence reads: CASSLKRGTLGTEAFF. The DNA of the CDR3 is TGTGCCAGCAGTTTGAAGAGGGGCACCCTTGGGACTGAAGCTTTCTTT.

This chain links TRBV3-1 with TRBJ1-6; D is unclear. Germline values: CDR1 LGHDT, CDR2 YNNKEL (reference sequence). This CDR3 region has 14 residues. The germline V and J ends were trimmed by 0 bases and 7 bases, with 7 bases remaining between them. The CDR3 spells CASSQELKNSPLHF. CDR3 DNA: TGTGCCAGCAGCCAAGAACTCAAAAATTCACCCCTCCACTTT.

This clonotype appeared a single time. The V call is TRBV12-3 or TRBV12-4, the J call TRBJ1-1, with D perhaps matching TRBD1 (5 bases). The CDR3 is 14 amino acids. With 3 bases removed from V and 3 bases from J, the gap between germline ends came to 11 bases. In DNA, the CDR3 is TGTGCCAGCAGTTTTCAGGGTAGGGACACTGAAGCTTTCTTT. Protein product: CASSFQGRDTEAFF.

This clonotype was counted at least ten times. CDR3 nucleotides: TGTGCCAGCAGGGGGGTCCAAGAGACCCAGTACTTC. It codes for CASRGVQETQYF. The chain carries TRBV27 and TRBJ2-5; possibly TRBD1 or TRBD2 for D (5 bases each). V was cut by 6 bases and J by 1 base, with 6 bases left in between. The CDR3 contains 12 residues. Germline-derived CDR1 and CDR2 are MNHEY and SMNVEV (reference sequence).

This clonotype occurred a few times. V gene TRBV11-2 combines with J gene TRBJ2-2, with TRBD2 as a possible D gene (7 bases). V lost 8 bases, J lost 6 bases, and 16 bases lay in between. Per the germline V gene, CDR1 is SGHAT and CDR2 is FQNNGV. There are 14 residues in the CDR3. DNA for the CDR3: TGTGCCAGCTCCTCGAGGGGGGGGTCCGGGGAGCTGTTTTTT. It encodes CASSSRGGSGELFF.